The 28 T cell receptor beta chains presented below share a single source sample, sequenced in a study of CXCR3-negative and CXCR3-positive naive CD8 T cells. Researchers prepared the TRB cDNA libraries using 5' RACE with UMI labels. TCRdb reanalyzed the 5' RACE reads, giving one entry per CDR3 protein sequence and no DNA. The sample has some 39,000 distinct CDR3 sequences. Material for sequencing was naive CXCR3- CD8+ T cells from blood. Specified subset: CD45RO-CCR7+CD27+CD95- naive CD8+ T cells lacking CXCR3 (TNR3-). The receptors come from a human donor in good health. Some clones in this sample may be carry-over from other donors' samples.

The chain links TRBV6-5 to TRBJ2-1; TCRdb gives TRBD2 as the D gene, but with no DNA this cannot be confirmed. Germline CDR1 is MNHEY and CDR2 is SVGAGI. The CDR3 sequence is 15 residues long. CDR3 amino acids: CASSLTSSVYNEQFF.

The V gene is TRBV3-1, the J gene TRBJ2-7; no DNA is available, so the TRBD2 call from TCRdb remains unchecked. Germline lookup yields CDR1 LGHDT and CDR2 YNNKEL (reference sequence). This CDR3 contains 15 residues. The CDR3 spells CASSQGSSGACEQYF.

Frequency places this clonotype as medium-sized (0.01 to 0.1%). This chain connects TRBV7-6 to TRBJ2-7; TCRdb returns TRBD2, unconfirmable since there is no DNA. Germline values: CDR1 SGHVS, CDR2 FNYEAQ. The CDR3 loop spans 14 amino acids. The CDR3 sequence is CASSSGTTSYEQYF.

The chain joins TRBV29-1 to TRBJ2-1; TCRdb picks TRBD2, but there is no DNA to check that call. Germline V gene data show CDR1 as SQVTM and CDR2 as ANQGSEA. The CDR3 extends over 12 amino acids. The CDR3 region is CSVELAYNEQFF.

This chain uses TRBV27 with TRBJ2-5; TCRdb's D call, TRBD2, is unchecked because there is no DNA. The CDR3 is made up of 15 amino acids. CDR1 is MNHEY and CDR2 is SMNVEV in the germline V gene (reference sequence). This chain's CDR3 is CATHLTSGGQETQYF.

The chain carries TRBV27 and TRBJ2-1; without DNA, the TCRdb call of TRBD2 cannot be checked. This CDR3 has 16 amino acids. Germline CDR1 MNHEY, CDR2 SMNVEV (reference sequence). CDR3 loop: CASSDRGLAGYNEQFF.

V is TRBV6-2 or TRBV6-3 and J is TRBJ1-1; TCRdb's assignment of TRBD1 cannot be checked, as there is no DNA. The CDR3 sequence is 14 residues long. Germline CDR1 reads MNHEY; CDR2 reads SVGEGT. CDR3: CASSYPGGVNEAFF.

The CDR3 loop is CSVEHPGQLNQYSTDTQYF. The rearrangement joins TRBV29-1 to TRBJ2-3; no DNA is available, so the TRBD1 call from TCRdb remains unchecked. This CDR3 is 19 amino acids long. Germline CDR1 is SQVTM and CDR2 is ANQGSEA.

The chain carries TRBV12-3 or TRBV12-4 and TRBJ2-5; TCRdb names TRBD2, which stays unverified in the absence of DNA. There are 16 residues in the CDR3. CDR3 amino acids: CASSLFGTANQETQYF.

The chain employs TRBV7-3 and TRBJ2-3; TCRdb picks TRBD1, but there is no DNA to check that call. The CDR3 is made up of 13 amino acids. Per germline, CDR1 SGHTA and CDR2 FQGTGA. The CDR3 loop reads CASSTGDPDTQYF.

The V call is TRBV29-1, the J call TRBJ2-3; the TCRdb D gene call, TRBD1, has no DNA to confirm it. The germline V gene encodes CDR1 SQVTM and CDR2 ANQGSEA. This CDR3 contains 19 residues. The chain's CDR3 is CSFARGQGAMLEGTDTQYF.

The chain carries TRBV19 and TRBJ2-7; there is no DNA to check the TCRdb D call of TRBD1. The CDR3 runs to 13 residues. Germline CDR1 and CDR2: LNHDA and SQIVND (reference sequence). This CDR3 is CASSPWTGNEQYF.

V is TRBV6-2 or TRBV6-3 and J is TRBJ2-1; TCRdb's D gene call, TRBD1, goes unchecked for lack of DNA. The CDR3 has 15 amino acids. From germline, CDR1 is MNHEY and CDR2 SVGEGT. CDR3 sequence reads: CASSAPGYSGNEQFF.

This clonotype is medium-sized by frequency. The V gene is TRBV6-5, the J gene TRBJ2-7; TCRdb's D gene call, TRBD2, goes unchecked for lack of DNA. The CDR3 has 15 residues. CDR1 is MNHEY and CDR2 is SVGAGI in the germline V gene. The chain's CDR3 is CASSYSAGGTYEQYF.

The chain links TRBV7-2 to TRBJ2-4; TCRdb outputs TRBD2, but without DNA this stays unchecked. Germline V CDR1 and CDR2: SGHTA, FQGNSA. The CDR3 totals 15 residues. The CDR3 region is CASSFLGREENIQYF.

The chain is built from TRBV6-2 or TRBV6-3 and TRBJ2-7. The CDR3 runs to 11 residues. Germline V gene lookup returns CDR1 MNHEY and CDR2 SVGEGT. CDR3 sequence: CASRTSYEQNF.

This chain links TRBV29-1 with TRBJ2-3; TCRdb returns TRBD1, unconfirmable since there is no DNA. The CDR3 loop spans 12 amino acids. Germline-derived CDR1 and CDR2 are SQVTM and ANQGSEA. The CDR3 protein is CSAQGWPDTQYF.

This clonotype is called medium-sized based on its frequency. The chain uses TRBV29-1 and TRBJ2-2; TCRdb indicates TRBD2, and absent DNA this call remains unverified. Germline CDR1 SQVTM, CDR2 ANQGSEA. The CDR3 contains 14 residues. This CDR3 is CSVPSGSVAGELFF.

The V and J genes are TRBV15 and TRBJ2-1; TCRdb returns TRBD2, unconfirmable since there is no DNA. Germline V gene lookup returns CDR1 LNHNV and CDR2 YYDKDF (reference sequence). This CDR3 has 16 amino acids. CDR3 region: CATSSPTSGDMGEQFF.

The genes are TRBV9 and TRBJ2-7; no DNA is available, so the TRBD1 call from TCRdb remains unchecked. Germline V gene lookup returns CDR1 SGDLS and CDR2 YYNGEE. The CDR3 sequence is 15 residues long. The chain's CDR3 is CASSVDGTASYEQYF.

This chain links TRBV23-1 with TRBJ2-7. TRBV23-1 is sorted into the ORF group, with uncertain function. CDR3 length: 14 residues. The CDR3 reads CASSQARSFYEQYF.

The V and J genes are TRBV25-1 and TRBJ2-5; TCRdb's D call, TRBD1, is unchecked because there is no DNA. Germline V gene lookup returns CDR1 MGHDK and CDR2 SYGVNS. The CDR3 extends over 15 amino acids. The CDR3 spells CASSDPGWNQETQYF.

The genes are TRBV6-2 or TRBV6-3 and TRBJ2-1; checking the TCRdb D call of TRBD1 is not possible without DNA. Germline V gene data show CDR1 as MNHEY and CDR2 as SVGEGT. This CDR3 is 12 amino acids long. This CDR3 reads CATSPGDNEQFF.

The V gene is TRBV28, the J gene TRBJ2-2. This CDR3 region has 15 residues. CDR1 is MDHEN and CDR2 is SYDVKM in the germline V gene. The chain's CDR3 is CASSLARQNTGELFF.

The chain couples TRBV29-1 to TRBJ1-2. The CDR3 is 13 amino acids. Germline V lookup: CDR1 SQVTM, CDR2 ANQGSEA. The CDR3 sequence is CSVEAALSYGYTF.

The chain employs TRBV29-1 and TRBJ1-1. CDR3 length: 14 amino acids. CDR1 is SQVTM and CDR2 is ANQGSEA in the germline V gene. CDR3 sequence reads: CSVDVAGMNTEAFF.

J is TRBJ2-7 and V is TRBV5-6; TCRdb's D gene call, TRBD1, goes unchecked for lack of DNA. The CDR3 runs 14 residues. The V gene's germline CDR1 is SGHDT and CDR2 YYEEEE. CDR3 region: CASSFRDSPYEQYF.

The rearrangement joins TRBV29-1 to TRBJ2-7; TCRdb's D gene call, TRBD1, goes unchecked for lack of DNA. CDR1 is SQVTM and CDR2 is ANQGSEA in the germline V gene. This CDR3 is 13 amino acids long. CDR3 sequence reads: CSVGDRGAYEQYF.